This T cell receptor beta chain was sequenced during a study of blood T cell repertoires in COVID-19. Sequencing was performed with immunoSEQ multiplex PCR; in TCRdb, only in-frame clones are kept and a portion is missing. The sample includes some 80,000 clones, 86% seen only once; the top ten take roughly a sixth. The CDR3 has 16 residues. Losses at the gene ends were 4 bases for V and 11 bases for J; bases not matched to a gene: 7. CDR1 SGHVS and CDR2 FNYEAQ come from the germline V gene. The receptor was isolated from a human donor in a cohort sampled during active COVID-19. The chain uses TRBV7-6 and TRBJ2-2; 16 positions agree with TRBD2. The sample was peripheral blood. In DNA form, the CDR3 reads TGTGCCAGCAGCTCGGGACTAGCGGGGGGGTTTGGCGAGCTGTTTTTT. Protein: CASSSGLAGGFGELFF.